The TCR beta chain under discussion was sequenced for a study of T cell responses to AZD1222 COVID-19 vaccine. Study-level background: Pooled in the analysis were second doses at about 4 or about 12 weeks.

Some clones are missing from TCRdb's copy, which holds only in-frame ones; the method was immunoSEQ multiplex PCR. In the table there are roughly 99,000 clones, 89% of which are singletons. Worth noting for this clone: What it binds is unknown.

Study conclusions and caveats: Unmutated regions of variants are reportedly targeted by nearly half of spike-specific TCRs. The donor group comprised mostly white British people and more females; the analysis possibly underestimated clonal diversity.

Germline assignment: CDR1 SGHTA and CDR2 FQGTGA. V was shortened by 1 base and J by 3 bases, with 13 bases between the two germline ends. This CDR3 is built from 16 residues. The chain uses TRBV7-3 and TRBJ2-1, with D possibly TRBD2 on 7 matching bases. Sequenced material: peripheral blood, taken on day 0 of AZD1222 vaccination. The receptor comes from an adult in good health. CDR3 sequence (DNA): TGTGCCAGCAGCTTAAGACGGGGGGCCTTCTACAATGAGCAGTTCTTC. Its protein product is CASSLRRGAFYNEQFF.